One T cell receptor (beta chain) is described in this entry. Clones were read by immunoSEQ multiplex PCR, and TCRdb kept only the in-frame ones, dropping some. The sample yields tens of thousands of clones, around 83% seen once. The sample originates from a study of OX40 agonist ivuxolimab in advanced cancers. Looking at the study overall: Dosing consisted of intravenous ivuxolimab at 0.01 to 10 mg/kg every 2 weeks. Dose-escalation patients' cancers were hepatocellular carcinoma, melanoma, renal cell or head and neck cancer. Partial responses were achieved by three patients, one with hepatocellular carcinoma and two with cutaneous melanoma.

CDR1 and CDR2 (germline): SGHNT, YENEEA. The CDR3 is 13 amino acids. The V segment lost 3 bases and the J segment 7 bases; nucleotides outside the gene matches: 0. The sequencing used CD4+ or CD8+ T cells sorted from blood, collected in a trial of the OX40 agonist ivuxolimab. This TCR derives from an adult with an advanced solid tumor such as melanoma, head and neck, liver or kidney cancer. This chain connects TRBV11-3 to TRBJ2-1; TRBD2 aligns across 10 bases. The CDR3 DNA sequence: TGTGCCAGCAGCTTGGGACTAGCGAATGAGCAGTTCTTC. Translated, it gives CASSLGLANEQFF.